The rows below give T cell receptor beta chains drawn from one sample of a study of shared clonotypes between healthy human individuals. TCRdb's table, derived via immunoSEQ multiplex PCR, lists solely in-frame clones and lacks some. The sample has 1,500,000 or so clones; about 98.5% are singletons. Sequencing was carried out using naive CD4+ T cells sorted from blood. These receptors came from a man aged 25 to 45 in good health. Each CDR3 is given with its conserved first and last residue. D genes are given only for firm matches. Clone sizes are given selectively: once, few, many, or a class where the clone is expanded.

TGTGCCAGCAGCCTTCCCCCGGGACAGGGGTCCAATGAGCAGTTCTTC	CASSLPPGQGSNEQFF	TRBJ2-1	TRBD1	TRBV5-6	once
TGTGCCAGCAGTGAGGGGGCCCTTTGGGGCCAAGATACGCAGTATTTT	CASSEGALWGQDTQYF	TRBJ2-3	.	TRBV2	.
TGTGCCAGCAGCTTAGAGTGGGGAGAGACCCAGTACTTC	CASSLEWGETQYF	TRBJ2-5	.	TRBV11-2	.
TGTGCCAGCAGTGATAGCGGGAGGGCCCCAGATACGCAGTATTTT	CASSDSGRAPDTQYF	TRBJ2-3	TRBD2	TRBV25-1	.
TGTGCCTGGAGTGCGCAGGGCTTGAACACTGAAGCTTTCTTT	CAWSAQGLNTEAFF	TRBJ1-1	.	TRBV30	few
TGTGCCAGCAGCCAAGTTCAGGGGACGGCTCGGTTTGAGCAGTTCTTC	CASSQVQGTARFEQFF	TRBJ2-1	.	TRBV14	.
TGCGCCAGCAGCTTGTTAGTCAGCACAGATACGCAGTATTTT	CASSLLVSTDTQYF	TRBJ2-3	.	TRBV5-1	.
TGCGCCAGCAGCCAAGGGGTACAAGAGACCCAGTACTTC	CASSQGVQETQYF	TRBJ2-5	.	TRBV4-3	.
TGTGCCAGTAGTATCGCGCCTGGGGCCAACGTCCTGACTTTC	CASSIAPGANVLTF	TRBJ2-6	.	TRBV19	.
TGTGCCAGCTCACCTAGAGATACGCAGTATTTT	CASSPRDTQYF	TRBJ2-3	.	TRBV2	.
TGCGCCAGCCGAATTAAACAGGTGAACACTGAAGCTTTCTTT	CASRIKQVNTEAFF	TRBJ1-1	.	TRBV5-1	.
TGTGCCAGCAGCTTAGTCGGTTCCGGGGAGCTGTTTTTT	CASSLVGSGELFF	TRBJ2-2	.	TRBV11-3	.
TGTGCCACCAGCAGGGACAGGGGGAGGAATGAGCAGTTCTTC	CATSRDRGRNEQFF	TRBJ2-1	TRBD1	TRBV15	.
TGTGCCAGCAGCCCCCGACTAGCCATCTCGACCTACGAGCAGTACTTC	CASSPRLAISTYEQYF	TRBJ2-7	TRBD2	TRBV11-1	.
TGTGCCAGCAGCGTAGGCCTATACAGGGGTTTAGATGCAACTAATGAAAAACTGTTTTTT	CASSVGLYRGLDATNEKLFF	TRBJ1-4	TRBD1	TRBV9	.
TGTGCCAGCAGTGGGGGACTAGCGGGAGCTGAGCAGTTCTTC	CASSGGLAGAEQFF	TRBJ2-1	TRBD2	TRBV6-5	.
TGTGCCAGCAGCTTAACAGGGGAGAACGGCTACACCTTC	CASSLTGENGYTF	TRBJ1-2	TRBD1	TRBV7-9	.
TGTGCCACCAGCAGAGAGAAAACCTACGAGCAGTACTTC	CATSREKTYEQYF	TRBJ2-7	.	TRBV15	.
TGCGCCAGCAGCCAAGGAGCTAGCGAGGTTTATGGGGGAGTCGTTTACGAGCAGTACTTC	CASSQGASEVYGGVVYEQYF	TRBJ2-7	.	TRBV4-3	.
TGTGCCAGCAGTCAAGTAGAAAATCGTGAAAAACTGTTTTTT	CASSQVENREKLFF	TRBJ1-4	.	TRBV6-6	.
TGTGCCAGCAACCTGGACCGAGTTTTTCTTCGAACTGAAGCTTTCTTT	CASNLDRVFLRTEAFF	TRBJ1-1	.	TRBV7-8	.
TGTGCCAGCAGCCCCCCGAGGGGGGGAGGGGAGCAGTACTTC	CASSPPRGGGEQYF	TRBJ2-7	.	TRBV9	.
TGCGCCAGCAGTGCTAGCGGGAGTTCCGGTGAGCAGTTCTTC	CASSASGSSGEQFF	TRBJ2-1	TRBD2	TRBV10-1	once
TGTGCCAGCAGCGAAGTCTTGGGGGAGCTGTTTTTT	CASSEVLGELFF	TRBJ2-2	.	TRBV6-5	.